A single sample is the source of the 27 T cell receptor beta chains below, sequenced in a study of beta chain features in type 1 diabetes. All of the isolated RNA was reverse transcribed, so expressed TCRB transcripts were sequenced. Method: immunoSEQ multiplex PCR; TCRdb's copy keeps in-frame clones and lacks some. The sample carries hundreds of thousands of clones, 14% recorded once. Sequencing was performed on central memory CD4+ T cells from blood. The receptors here all came from a man in his thirties or forties in good health.

The chain joins TRBV7-7 to TRBJ2-3; 12 bases are a match to TRBD2. The CDR3 is 19 amino acids. With V trimmed by 1 base and J by 3 bases, 11 bases remained unmatched. CDR1 and CDR2 from the germline V gene are SSHAT and FNYEAQ (reference sequence). CDR3 coding DNA: TGTGCCAGCAGCTTAGGGGTAACTAGCGGGGGGTCGGGGACAGATACGCAGTATTTT. This codes for CASSLGVTSGGSGTDTQYF.

In this sample, this clone turned up a few times. The J gene is TRBJ1-2, the V gene TRBV30, with 7 bases fitting TRBD1. The J segment lost 10 bases and the V segment lost 3 bases, leaving 14 bases of the junction unmatched. The germline gives CDR1 GTSNPN, CDR2 SVGIG (reference sequence). This CDR3 comprises 14 residues. Here the CDR3 reads CAWRQGGARAHYTF. CDR3 coding DNA: TGTGCCTGGAGGCAGGGGGGGGCGCGGGCCCACTACACCTTC.

V gene TRBV29-1 combines with J gene TRBJ2-2, with TRBD1 identical over 7 bases. J gave up 7 bases and V 1 base, and 3 bases lay outside the gene matches. The CDR3 length is 13 residues. In germline, CDR1 is SQVTM, CDR2 ANQGSEA. The CDR3 sequence: CSVEATGFGELFF. For the CDR3, the DNA is TGCAGCGTTGAAGCGACAGGGTTCGGGGAGCTGTTTTTT.

The chain carries TRBV6-5 and TRBJ1-2; D might be TRBD1 (6 bases). Germline lookup yields CDR1 MNHEY and CDR2 SVGAGI. Trimming shortened V by 6 bases and J by 8 bases, and 16 bases separated the two germline ends. The CDR3 sequence is 13 residues long. The CDR3 here is CASSTDSLDGYTF. As DNA, the CDR3 is TGTGCCAGCAGCACGGACAGTCTGGACGGCTACACCTTC.

This clone was observed at least ten times. V gene TRBV5-1 combines with J gene TRBJ2-7; 7 nucleotides align to TRBD1. CDR3 length: 15 amino acids. The germline V gene encodes CDR1 SGHRS and CDR2 YFSETQ. Germline trimming cut 4 bases from V and 1 base from J; bases unmatched to any gene: 8. The CDR3 sequence is CASSPRQGASYEQYF. In DNA form, the CDR3 reads TGCGCCAGCAGCCCTCGACAGGGCGCTTCCTACGAGCAGTACTTC.

This sequence joins TRBV30 and TRBJ2-1; perhaps TRBD2 as D (5 bases). The CDR3 totals 11 residues. V lost 2 bases to trimming and J lost 7 bases, with 6 bases between them. Germline lookup yields CDR1 GTSNPN and CDR2 SVGIG (reference sequence). CDR3 sequence: CAWSWENEQFF. CDR3 DNA sequence: TGTGCCTGGAGTTGGGAGAATGAGCAGTTCTTC.

The V call is TRBV6-1, the J call TRBJ2-1, with D unclear. Trimming left V 7 bases short and J 3 bases short, with 16 bases between. This CDR3 contains 15 residues. From germline, CDR1 is MNHNS and CDR2 SASEGT. Here the CDR3 DNA reads TGTGCCAGCAATCCCTCGGGCCCTTACTACAATGAGCAGTTCTTC. It codes for CASNPSGPYYNEQFF.

The gene calls are TRBV6-1 and TRBJ1-1, with D maybe TRBD1 (6 bases). The germline gives CDR1 MNHNS, CDR2 SASEGT. This CDR3 is 13 amino acids long. The germline V and J ends were trimmed by 6 bases and 4 bases, with 12 bases remaining between them. The CDR3 DNA is TGTGCCAGCAGGAAACAGGGACGCACTGAAGCTTTCTTT. It is translated as CASRKQGRTEAFF.

This chain uses TRBV6-6 with TRBJ2-2; 7 nucleotides match TRBD1. CDR1 and CDR2 (germline): MNHNY, SVGAGI (reference sequence). Germline trimming cut 5 bases from V and 1 base from J; bases unmatched to any gene: 4. The CDR3 covers 15 residues. CDR3 sequence: CASSRTGQNTGELFF. CDR3 DNA sequence: TGTGCCAGCAGTCGGACAGGCCAGAACACCGGGGAGCTGTTTTTT.

The rearrangement links TRBV2 to TRBJ2-7, with 8 bases aligning to TRBD2. The V gene's germline CDR1 is SNHLY and CDR2 FYNNEI. The trim removed 6 bases at V and 2 bases at J, leaving 9 bases unmatched. The CDR3 totals 15 residues. Written as DNA, the CDR3 is TGTGCCAGCAGCGAAACTAGCGGACGAACCTACGAGCAGTACGTC. Protein: CASSETSGRTYEQYV.

CDR3 protein: CALWTSLNEQFF. The CDR3, as DNA: TGTGCACTTTGGACAAGTCTGAATGAGCAGTTCTTC. The chain employs TRBV30 and TRBJ2-1, with D perhaps matching TRBD1 (5 bases). Germline loops: CDR1 GTSNPN, CDR2 SVGIG (reference sequence). This CDR3 is 12 amino acids long.

This clone showed up just a few times. The J gene is TRBJ1-2, the V gene TRBV5-6; 7 bases match TRBD1. The CDR3 loop spans 15 amino acids. The germline V gene has CDR1 SGHDT and CDR2 YYEEEE. V dropped 5 bases and J dropped 2; count of bases not matched to a gene: 9. CDR3 sequence reads: CASREGGGNNYGYTF. The DNA for the CDR3 is TGTGCCAGCAGGGAAGGAGGGGGCAACAACTATGGCTACACCTTC.

This clone was found a few times. The rearrangement uses TRBV10-3 and TRBJ2-5; D call uncertain. The CDR3 spans 13 residues. V lost 3 bases to trimming and J lost 5 bases, with 10 bases between them. Germline CDR1 ENHRY, CDR2 SYGVKD. The CDR3: CAISDGYGETQYF. Here the CDR3 DNA reads TGTGCCATCAGTGACGGTTACGGGGAGACCCAGTACTTC.

The chain carries TRBV5-4 and TRBJ1-5; the D is unclear. CDR3 length equals 15 residues. Trimming stripped 3 bases from V and 0 bases from J, with 10 bases between. In germline, CDR1 is SGHNT, CDR2 YYREEE (reference sequence). CDR3 bases: TGTGCCAGCAGCTCAGATGGAAGTAGCAATCAGCCCCAGCATTTT. Translating gives CASSSDGSSNQPQHF.

This clone has only a few counts. The chain joins TRBV9 to TRBJ2-1, with 9 bases identical to TRBD2. The CDR3 sequence is 17 residues long. The J segment lost 4 bases and the V segment lost 0 bases, leaving 8 bases of the junction unmatched. Germline V CDR1 and CDR2: SGDLS, YYNGEE. The CDR3 nucleotides are TGTGCCAGCAGCGTAGATGGGGGACTAGCCCCTTACAATGAGCAGTTCTTC. It specifies CASSVDGGLAPYNEQFF.

CDR3 loop: CASSYSGVPTDTQYF. In DNA, the CDR3 is TGTGCCAGCAGTTACTCTGGGGTCCCCACAGATACGCAGTATTTT. V gene TRBV6-5 combines with J gene TRBJ2-3; D gene ambiguous. The germline V gene encodes CDR1 MNHEY and CDR2 SVGAGI. The CDR3 has 15 residues. The V end was cut by 0 bases, the J end by 2 bases, with 9 bases between.

In its sample, this clone was seen a few times. This chain uses TRBV5-8 with TRBJ2-7; D call uncertain. The CDR3 covers 13 residues. In germline, CDR1 is SGHTS, CDR2 YDEGEE. V gave up 2 bases and J gave up 13 bases, with 19 bases separating them. This CDR3 is CASSFSPKDDQYV. CDR3 in DNA: TGTGCCAGCAGCTTTAGCCCAAAGGATGACCAATACGTC.

J is TRBJ1-1 and V is TRBV7-8; D may be TRBD1 (5 bases). The CDR3 extends over 15 amino acids. V lost 5 bases and J 1 base, leaving 14 bases between the germline ends. The germline V gene has CDR1 SGHVS and CDR2 FQNEAQ. CDR3 sequence (DNA): TGTGCCAGCAGCACCCTCACAGGAGGGAACACTGAAGCTTTCTTT. Its translation is CASSTLTGGNTEAFF.

This clone has more than one count but fewer than ten. The genes are TRBV30 and TRBJ2-6; unclear D gene. The CDR3 sequence is 12 residues long. Trimming stripped 5 bases from V and 1 base from J, with 3 bases between. Germline-derived CDR1 and CDR2 are GTSNPN and SVGIG (reference sequence). This CDR3 reads CAWDSGANVLTF. The CDR3 DNA is TGTGCCTGGGATTCTGGGGCCAACGTCCTGACTTTC. Using reference TRBV30 and TRBJ2-6 for the parts outside the CDR3, the full variable domain is SQTIHQWPATLVQPVGSPLSLECTVEGTSNPNLYWYRQAAGRGLQLLFYSVGIGQISSEVPQNLSASRPQDRQFILSSKKLLLSDSGFYLCAWDSGANVLTFGAGSRLTVL.

The sample holds a few counts of this clone. The chain recombines TRBV7-8 with TRBJ2-7; D possibly corresponds to TRBD1 (5 bases). CDR1 and CDR2 from the germline V gene are SGHVS and FQNEAQ. The CDR3 extends over 13 amino acids. Trimming shortened V by 3 bases and J by 7 bases, and 13 bases separated the two germline ends. CDR3 loop: CASSFQGAGEQYF. CDR3 nucleotides: TGTGCCAGCAGCTTCCAGGGCGCTGGGGAGCAGTACTTC.

The chain combines TRBV2 with TRBJ2-1; 11 nucleotides align to TRBD2. The CDR3 has 14 amino acids. With V trimmed by 7 bases and J by 2 bases, 1 base remained unmatched. Germline loops: CDR1 SNHLY, CDR2 FYNNEI. The CDR3 DNA follows: TGTGCCAGCATTAGCGGGGGGGCCTACAATGAGCAGTTCTTC. Translation: CASISGGAYNEQFF.

The chain employs TRBV7-6 and TRBJ2-7; 10 bases map to TRBD2. J was trimmed by 3 bases and V by 4 bases; bases with no gene match: 9. Germline V lookup: CDR1 SGHVS, CDR2 FNYEAQ. The CDR3 is 16 residues long. Here the CDR3 reads CASSSMASGGYYEQYF. The DNA of the CDR3 is TGTGCCAGCAGCTCAATGGCTAGCGGGGGCTACTACGAGCAGTACTTC.

This clone was picked up many times. The V call is TRBV15, the J call TRBJ1-1; possibly TRBD1 for D (6 bases). The V gene's germline CDR1 is LNHNV and CDR2 YYDKDF (reference sequence). Trimming took 5 bases from V and 4 from J, leaving 11 bases between them. This CDR3 comprises 13 residues. The CDR3 nucleotides read TGTGCCACCAGCGCAGGGGCGTCCACTGAAGCTTTCTTT. Protein: CATSAGASTEAFF.

Notes on this clone: The same CDR3 can be traced to other DNA sequences in this sample. The chain is built from TRBV29-1 and TRBJ2-1; D is possibly TRBD2 (6 bases). Per the germline V gene, CDR1 is SQVTM and CDR2 is ANQGSEA. Trimming removed 6 bases at V and 4 bases at J, with 7 bases between. The CDR3 extends over 11 amino acids. This CDR3 is CSVGLYNEQFF. The CDR3 DNA sequence: TGCAGCGTAGGACTATACAATGAGCAGTTCTTC.

This chain connects TRBV25-1 to TRBJ2-3, with 8 bases that match TRBD2. The trim removed 5 bases at V and 3 bases at J, leaving 4 bases unmatched. This CDR3 comprises 14 residues. Germline CDR1 MGHDK, CDR2 SYGVNS. The CDR3 DNA follows: TGTGCCAGCAGTAGGTCTAGCGGGACAGATACGCAGTATTTT. It codes for CASSRSSGTDTQYF.

This clone was counted many times. This sequence joins TRBV11-2 and TRBJ1-1, with D perhaps matching TRBD1 (6 bases). CDR1 is SGHAT, CDR2 FQNNGV, per germline. The CDR3 consists of 14 residues. V lost 5 bases and J 4 bases, leaving 14 bases between the germline ends. The CDR3 sequence: CASSTRGGATEAFF. CDR3 coding DNA: TGTGCCAGCAGCACCCGGGGGGGGGCCACTGAAGCTTTCTTT.

For the CDR3, the DNA is TGTGCCTGGAGTGTGAGCAGCTCTGGAAACACCATATATTTT. Protein product: CAWSVSSSGNTIYF. The rearrangement links TRBV30 to TRBJ1-3; D uncertain. Germline V gene sequence: CDR1 GTSNPN, CDR2 SVGIG (reference sequence). The CDR3 sequence is 14 residues long. V shed 0 bases and J shed 0 bases, with 6 bases lying between them.